These 24 T cell receptor beta chains came from one sample sequenced in a study of Ad26.COV2.S vaccination and SARS-CoV-2 variants. Repertoires were generated with immunoSEQ multiplex PCR, while TCRdb's copy carries only in-frame clones and drops some. The sample records around 420,000 clones, 70% to 90% being singletons. Treatment of the sample: some 20 received Ad26.COV2.S at low or high dose, single or two shots; a few received placebo; per-sample allocation not given. Collection of samples fell on day 63 after the first vaccine or placebo injection. This material consisted of peripheral blood, taken in a trial of Ad26.COV2.S vaccine versus placebo. These receptor sequences come from a person aged 18 to 59 who received the Ad26.COV2.S COVID-19 vaccine or a placebo.

Worth noting for this clone: The junction departs from the called germline gene at one end, perhaps through a read error. V and J are TRBV29-1 and TRBJ2-7; D unclear. Germline CDR1 and CDR2: SQVTM and ANQGSEA. This CDR3 has 12 amino acids. The CDR3 DNA reads TGCAGCGTGGAAGGGATTTCCTACGAGCAGTACTTC. Translation gives CSVEGISYEQYF.

This clone has only a few counts. The chain carries TRBV19 and TRBJ1-1, with D maybe TRBD1 (6 bases). CDR3 length equals 12 residues. The germline V gene has CDR1 LNHDA and CDR2 SQIVND (reference sequence). Trimming pared 5 bases from V and 9 bases from J, leaving 13 bases between. The CDR3 loop is CASSAPGGQAFF. As DNA, the CDR3 is TGTGCCAGTAGTGCCCCGGGGGGCCAAGCTTTCTTT. The entire variable domain, with the rest obtained from reference TRBV19 and TRBJ1-1, is as follows: DGGITQSPKYLFRKEGQNVTLSCEQNLNHDAMYWYRQDPGQGLRLIYYSQIVNDFQKGDIAEGYSVSREKKESFPLTVTSAQKNPTAFYLCASSAPGGQAFFGQGTRLTVV.

The chain carries TRBV5-1 and TRBJ2-1, with D perhaps TRBD1 (6 bases). V lost 4 bases and J lost 3, with 23 bases in between. CDR1 and CDR2 from the germline V gene are SGHRS and YFSETQ. The CDR3 totals 18 residues. The CDR3 protein is CASSRDPAGATIYNEQFF. The CDR3 coding sequence is TGCGCCAGCAGCCGAGACCCCGCAGGGGCAACTATCTACAATGAGCAGTTCTTC.

The chain employs TRBV3-1 (or the pseudogene TRBV3-2) and TRBJ2-5; 8 bases line up with TRBD2. CDR1 LGHDT and CDR2 YNNKEL come from the germline V gene (reference sequence). Losses at the gene ends were 0 bases for V and 4 bases for J; bases not matched to a gene: 13. The CDR3 has 18 amino acids. The CDR3 DNA follows: TGTGCCAGCAGCCAAGATTACCAGCGGGGGCCTACAGGAGAGACCCAGTACTTC. Translation: CASSQDYQRGPTGETQYF.

DNA of the CDR3: TGTGCCAGCATAGAAGACAGGCGTACTAATGAAAAACTGTTTTTT. It codes for CASIEDRRTNEKLFF. The V call is TRBV2, the J call TRBJ1-4; D may be TRBD1 (6 bases). In germline, CDR1 is SNHLY, CDR2 FYNNEI. CDR3 length: 15 residues. V lost 7 bases and J lost 2, with 14 bases in between.

The genes are TRBV28 and TRBJ1-5; D is unclear. There are 16 residues in the CDR3. CDR1 and CDR2 (germline): MDHEN, SYDVKM. V dropped 10 bases and J dropped 2 bases, with 21 bases sitting between them. CDR3 in amino acids: CATLVPPGVGNQPQHF. DNA for the CDR3: TGTGCCACTCTGGTTCCTCCCGGTGTCGGCAATCAGCCCCAGCATTTT.

This rearrangement joins TRBV7-9 to TRBJ2-2, with D tentatively TRBD1 (6 bases). V lost 8 bases and J lost 0, with 10 bases in between. CDR1 is SEHNR, CDR2 FQNEAQ, per germline (reference sequence). The CDR3 covers 14 residues. CDR3 bases: TGTGCCAGCTCCCGGGACACGAACACCGGGGAGCTGTTTTTT. Translated: CASSRDTNTGELFF. The full variable domain, in which reference TRBV7-9 and TRBJ2-2 provide the parts outside the CDR3, is DTGVSQNPRHKITKRGQNVTFRCDPISEHNRLYWYRQTLGQGPEFLTYFQNEAQLEKSRLLSDRFSAERPKGSFSTLEIQRTEQGDSAMYLCASSRDTNTGELFFGEGSRLTVL.

The rearrangement joins TRBV10-3 to TRBJ2-3; D gene ambiguous. V lost 4 bases and J lost 0, with 8 bases in between. CDR1 is ENHRY, CDR2 SYGVKD, per germline. The CDR3 has 14 amino acids. CDR3 residues: CAISVYVSTDTQYF. CDR3 bases: TGTGCCATCAGTGTATACGTTAGCACAGATACGCAGTATTTT.

The chain employs TRBV2 and TRBJ2-1, with D maybe TRBD2 (6 bases). The CDR3 totals 13 residues. The V and J ends lost 10 bases and 7 bases respectively, with 17 bases between them. Germline lookup yields CDR1 SNHLY and CDR2 FYNNEI. CDR3 coding DNA: TGTGCCACCATGAAGACTAGTAAGAATGAGCAGTTCTTC. Its translation: CATMKTSKNEQFF.

This sequence joins TRBV15 and TRBJ1-4, with D perhaps matching TRBD1 (5 bases). The V end was cut by 1 base, the J end by 8 bases, with 17 bases between. The CDR3 has 16 amino acids. Germline V CDR1 and CDR2: LNHNV, YYDKDF (reference sequence). In DNA, the CDR3 is TGTGCCACCAGCAGAGGAGGGACCCTATCCAGGGAAAAACTGTTTTTT. Amino acid sequence: CATSRGGTLSREKLFF.

The chain is built from TRBV6-6 and TRBJ2-1, with D perhaps matching TRBD1 (5 bases). The CDR3 totals 14 residues. V was pared by 0 bases and J by 3 bases, with 6 bases between. Germline CDR1 MNHNY, CDR2 SVGAGI (reference sequence). Here the CDR3 DNA reads TGTGCCAGCAGTTACTCCGACAGCTACAATGAGCAGTTCTTC. Amino acids: CASSYSDSYNEQFF.

The chain links TRBV18 to TRBJ1-4, with TRBD1 matching over 9 bases. With 5 bases clipped from V and 8 bases from J, the junction kept 6 bases outside the gene matches. CDR3 length: 14 residues. Germline V gives CDR1 KGHSH, CDR2 LQKENI. In DNA form, the CDR3 reads TGTGCCAGCTCATCGGGACAGGGCAACGAAAAACTGTTTTTT. Translated: CASSSGQGNEKLFF. Using reference TRBV18 and TRBJ1-4 for the parts outside the CDR3, the full variable domain is NAGVMQNPRHLVRRRGQEARLRCSPMKGHSHVYWYRQLPEEGLKFMVYLQKENIIDESGMPKERFSAEFPKEGPSILRIQQVVRGDSAAYFCASSSGQGNEKLFFGSGTQLSVL.

CDR3 coding DNA: TGTGCCAGCACCGGACTAGCGCGCACAGATACGCAGTATTTT. Its translation: CASTGLARTDTQYF. V gene TRBV27 combines with J gene TRBJ2-3, with TRBD2 identical over 9 bases. V was clipped by 7 bases and J by 1 base; unmatched bases: 3. The CDR3 runs 14 residues. CDR1 MNHEY and CDR2 SMNVEV come from the germline V gene (reference sequence).

The chain uses TRBV7-6 and TRBJ2-1, with D unresolved. The V end was cut by 2 bases, the J end by 5 bases, with 4 bases between. CDR3 length: 12 amino acids. Germline V gene sequence: CDR1 SGHVS, CDR2 FNYEAQ. CDR3 region: CASSLLHNEQFF. CDR3 nucleotides: TGTGCCAGCAGCTTATTACACAATGAGCAGTTCTTC. Filled out from reference TRBV7-6 and TRBJ2-1, the complete variable domain reads GAGVSQSPRYKVTKRGQDVALRCDPISGHVSLYWYRQALGQGPEFLTYFNYEAQQDKSGLPNDRFSAERPEGSISTLTIQRTEQRDSAMYRCASSLLHNEQFFGPGTRLTVL.

V is TRBV15 and J is TRBJ1-2; D call uncertain. This CDR3 region has 14 residues. V gave up 2 bases and J gave up 4 bases, with 11 bases separating them. In germline, CDR1 is LNHNV, CDR2 YYDKDF (reference sequence). This chain's CDR3 is CATSRSNQPYGYTF. The CDR3 DNA reads TGTGCCACCAGCAGATCTAATCAGCCCTATGGCTACACCTTC.

The genes are TRBV27 and TRBJ2-7; TRBD2 might be the D (5 bases). The CDR3 is 13 amino acids. CDR1 and CDR2 (germline): MNHEY, SMNVEV (reference sequence). Deletions cut 7 bases from V and 0 bases from J, with 10 bases between. CDR3 sequence: CASKDGLSYEQYF. As DNA, the CDR3 is TGTGCCAGCAAGGACGGACTCTCCTACGAGCAGTACTTC.

This clone has just one count. This chain joins TRBV5-1 and TRBJ2-3; TRBD2 might be the D (5 bases). Trimming stripped 3 bases from V and 4 bases from J, with 21 bases between. Germline-derived CDR1 and CDR2 are SGHRS and YFSETQ. This CDR3 is 17 amino acids long. The CDR3 is CASSSSYLPGMADTQYF. CDR3 DNA: TGCGCCAGCAGCTCGTCCTACCTACCGGGGATGGCAGATACGCAGTATTTT.

J is TRBJ2-3 and V is TRBV6-5; TRBD1 matches 7 bases. V trimming: 4 bases; J trimming: 4 bases; junction bases outside the gene matches: 8. This CDR3 has 15 amino acids. Looked up from germline, CDR1 is MNHEY and CDR2 is SVGAGI. In DNA, the CDR3 is TGTGCCAGCAGTTTGGGGTTGGGACAGTCAGATACGCAGTATTTT. Amino acid sequence: CASSLGLGQSDTQYF.

The chain links TRBV5-5 to TRBJ2-7, with unresolved D. Germline assignment: CDR1 SGHKS and CDR2 YYEKEE (reference sequence). V lost 4 bases, J lost 3 bases, and 8 bases lay in between. The length of the CDR3 is 12 residues. The CDR3 DNA reads TGTGCCAGCAGCCCGGCAGACTACGAGCAGTACTTC. Translation gives CASSPADYEQYF.

The chain is built from TRBV24-1 and TRBJ2-7; the D gene could be TRBD1 or TRBD2 (6 bases each). Germline V gives CDR1 KGHDR, CDR2 SFDVKD. Trimming left V 5 bases short and J 3 bases short, with 19 bases between. This CDR3 has 16 amino acids. CDR3 amino acids: CATSGQQGGIGYEQYF. The CDR3 DNA reads TGTGCCACCAGTGGACAACAGGGAGGCATCGGCTACGAGCAGTACTTC.

This chain uses TRBV6-6 with TRBJ1-6; unclear D gene. V was trimmed by 8 bases and J by 6 bases, leaving 14 bases between them. This CDR3 has 14 residues. Germline V gene lookup returns CDR1 MNHNY and CDR2 SVGAGI (reference sequence). The CDR3 reads CASRPGGINSPLHF. Here the CDR3 DNA reads TGTGCCAGCCGTCCGGGCGGGATTAATTCACCCCTCCACTTT.

Here the CDR3 reads CASSPSRGSYNEQFF. DNA for the CDR3: TGCGCCAGCAGCCCCAGCAGGGGCTCCTACAATGAGCAGTTCTTC. The chain carries TRBV4-3 and TRBJ2-1; D might be TRBD1 (6 bases). Germline V gene sequence: CDR1 LGHNA, CDR2 YSLEER. Trimming pared 4 bases from V and 0 bases from J, leaving 10 bases between. The CDR3 runs to 15 residues.

This chain's CDR3 is CASREGGRETQYF. In nucleotides, the CDR3 is TGTGCCAGCAGAGAAGGGGGCCGGGAGACCCAGTACTTC. The chain uses TRBV12-3 or TRBV12-4 and TRBJ2-5, with 7 bases fitting TRBD1. The V segment lost 6 bases and the J segment 5 bases; nucleotides outside the gene matches: 6. The CDR3 sequence is 13 residues long.

J is TRBJ2-7 and V is TRBV5-1; D perhaps matches TRBD1 (6 bases). CDR1 and CDR2 from the germline V gene are SGHRS and YFSETQ. CDR3 length equals 16 residues. V was pared by 3 bases and J by 3 bases, with 19 bases between. CDR3 region: CASSSPDRTGHYEQYF. The DNA for the CDR3 is TGCGCCAGCAGCTCGCCTGATCGAACAGGGCACTACGAGCAGTACTTC.